The clone carrying this T cell receptor beta chain has only one observation. Antigen: not known. Using its own MiXCR run on the reads, TCRdb lists one record per CDR3 protein. The table includes about 890,000 distinct CDR3 sequences, around 32% detected once. The entry originates in a study of T cell repertoires in cytomegalovirus infection. Study observations and caveats: HLA-C-restricted TCR beta clonotypes specific for CMV led the ex vivo response.

The V segment lost 8 bases and the J segment 0 bases; nucleotides outside the gene matches: 3. CDR3 length: 13 amino acids. CDR1 is MNHEY and CDR2 is SMNVEV in the germline V gene (reference sequence). The chain combines TRBV27 with TRBJ1-1, with 7 nucleotides matching TRBD1. This clonotype was sampled from a human donor in good health (CMV status not recorded). Some clones in this sample may be carry-over from other donors' samples. Specimen: cultured CD8+ T cells from PBMCs, collected from culture after CMV antigen stimulation. The CDR3 region has the DNA TGTGCCAGCGGACAGGCTATGAACACTGAAGCTTTCTTT. It is translated as CASGQAMNTEAFF.